What follows describes a single T cell receptor beta chain. No cognate antigen has been identified for it. No per-base quality is available; no much larger clone lies one base away. The CDR3 regions of human TCRbeta chains were analyzed by immunosequencing. The paper's data handling went like this. TCRs in the repertoires were matched against a reference library of SARS-CoV-2-specific TCRs that had been generated with the MIRA antigen-specificity platform. Breadth was defined as the fraction of unique TCRs that were SARS-CoV-2-associated. Depth was defined as the fraction of total T cells that were SARS-CoV-2-associated. Using the MIRA data, each spike-specific TCR was assigned both to the spike region to which the TCR was reactive and to a CD4 or CD8 class. Log10-transformed breadth and depth values were compared by one-way ANOVA with Sidak's multiple comparisons tests. Imported from immuneACCESS, the table was reduced by TCRdb to in-frame sequences with V and J called. These copies leave out some clones; in studies compared against another copy, an unresolved V gene accounts for under half, and the cause of the remainder is not known. V, J and clone size derive from that table, while D and trimming were established from the DNA sequence. The sample table holds around 150,000 clones, of which about 92% were seen once. 2.3% of the sample goes to the ten largest clones.

The record originates from a study of T cell responses to AZD1222 COVID-19 vaccine (dated by TCRdb to the early 2020s). A note on the overall study: AZD1222 recipients given second doses at about 4 weeks or at about 12 weeks were pooled, since spike-specific TCR depth and breadth were not found to differ between the two schedules. A total of 230 to 250 trial participants underwent TCR sequencing, of whom some 210 received two doses of AZD1222 and approximately 25 received two doses of the MenACWY control vaccine. Trial participants were enrolled into age subgroups of 18-55, 56-69 and 70-plus years, which contained around 150, 28 and 57 TCR-sequenced participants, respectively. Study-wide conclusions, independent of this receptor: CD4 TCRs associated with the vaccine covered the entire spike protein, and the dominant responses were in regions 160-218 and 743-854. Reportedly, close to half of the unique spike-specific TCRs recognized epitopes lying outside the regions that are mutated in the B.1.351 and B.1.1.7 variants. After two AZD1222 doses, both the breadth and the depth of spike-specific TCRs were significantly higher than at day 0 and than in MenACWY recipients. Conclusions about previously exposed vaccinees are limited because only six or seven AZD1222 recipients were SARS-CoV-2 seropositive at baseline. In the small 56-69-year group, the increase in depth fell short of significance, most likely because of low power. Participants were mostly white British, with more females than males. The authors suggested clonal diversity may have been underestimated. Because no day 14 peak-response samples were available, repertoires were characterized only after the peak T cell response.

V loses 7 bases of germline sequence and J loses 2 bases, and the interval between the two ends is 8 bases. The cysteine opens and the phenylalanine closes a CDR3 of 12 amino acids. Only the CDR3 DNA is retained, 36 bases long and in frame from the first base. CDR1 and CDR2 are read off the germline V gene (reference sequence) as LNHDA and SQIVND. The sample's time point label is to be understood as: baseline before first vaccination. Vaccinee samples were obtained from the UK trials COV001 and COV002, which included a single-blind randomized controlled phase 2/3 trial of AZD1222 (ChAdOx1 nCoV-19) in healthy adults. Trial participant PBMC samples were collected at day 0 and day 28 after the second dose for TCRbeta chain sequencing.

The TCR was taken from an adult in good health. The rearrangement combines TRBV19 with TRBJ1-1; TRBD1 is perhaps the D gene, given 5 matching bases. Sequencing was performed on peripheral blood, taken on day 0 of AZD1222 vaccination. For the CDR3, the sequence is CASMRGNTEAFF. The DNA reads TGTGCCAGTATGAGGGGAAACACTGAAGCTTTCTTT.